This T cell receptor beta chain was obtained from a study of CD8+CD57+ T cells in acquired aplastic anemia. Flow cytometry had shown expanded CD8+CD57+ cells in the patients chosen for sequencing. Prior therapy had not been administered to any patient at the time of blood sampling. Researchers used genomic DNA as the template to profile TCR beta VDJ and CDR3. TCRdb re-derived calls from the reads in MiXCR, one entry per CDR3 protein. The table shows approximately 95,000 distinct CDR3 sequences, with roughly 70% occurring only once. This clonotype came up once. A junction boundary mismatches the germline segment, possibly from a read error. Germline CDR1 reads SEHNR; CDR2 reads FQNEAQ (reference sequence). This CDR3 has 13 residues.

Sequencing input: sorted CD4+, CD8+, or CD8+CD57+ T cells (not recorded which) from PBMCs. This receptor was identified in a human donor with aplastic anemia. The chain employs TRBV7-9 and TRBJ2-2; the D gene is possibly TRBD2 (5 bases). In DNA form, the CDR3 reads TGTGCCAGCAGCCCTCAGAACACCGGGGAGCCGTTTTTT. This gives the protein CASSPQNTGEPFF.